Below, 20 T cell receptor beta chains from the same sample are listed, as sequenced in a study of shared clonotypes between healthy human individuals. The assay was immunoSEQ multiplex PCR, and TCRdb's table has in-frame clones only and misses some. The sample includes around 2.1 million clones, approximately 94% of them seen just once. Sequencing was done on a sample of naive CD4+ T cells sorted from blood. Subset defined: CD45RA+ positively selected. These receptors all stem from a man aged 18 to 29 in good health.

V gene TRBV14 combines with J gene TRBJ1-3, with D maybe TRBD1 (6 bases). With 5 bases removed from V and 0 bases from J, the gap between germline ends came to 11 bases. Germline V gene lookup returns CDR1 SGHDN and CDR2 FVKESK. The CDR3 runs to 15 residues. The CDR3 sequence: CASSFTGSSGNTIYF. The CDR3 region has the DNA TGTGCCAGCAGCTTCACAGGGAGCTCTGGAAACACCATATATTTT.

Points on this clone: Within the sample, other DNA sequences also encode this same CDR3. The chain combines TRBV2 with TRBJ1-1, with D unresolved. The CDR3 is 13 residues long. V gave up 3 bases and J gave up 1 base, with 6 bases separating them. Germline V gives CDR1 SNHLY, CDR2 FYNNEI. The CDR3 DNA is TGTGCCAGCAGTGAGGAGGGGAACACTGAAGCTTTCTTT. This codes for CASSEEGNTEAFF.

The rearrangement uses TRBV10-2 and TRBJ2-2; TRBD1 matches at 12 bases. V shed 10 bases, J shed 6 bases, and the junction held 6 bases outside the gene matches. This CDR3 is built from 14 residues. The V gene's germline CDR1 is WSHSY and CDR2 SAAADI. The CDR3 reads CATKGQGAAGELFF. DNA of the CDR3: TGCGCCACCAAGGGACAGGGGGCTGCCGGGGAGCTGTTTTTT.

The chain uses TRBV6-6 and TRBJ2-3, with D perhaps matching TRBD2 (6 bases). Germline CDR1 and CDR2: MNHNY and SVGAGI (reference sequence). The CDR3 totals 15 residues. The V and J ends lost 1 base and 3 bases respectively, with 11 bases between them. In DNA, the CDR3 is TGTGCCAGCAGTTACTGGGCGGGGATAACAGATACGCAGTATTTT. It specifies CASSYWAGITDTQYF.

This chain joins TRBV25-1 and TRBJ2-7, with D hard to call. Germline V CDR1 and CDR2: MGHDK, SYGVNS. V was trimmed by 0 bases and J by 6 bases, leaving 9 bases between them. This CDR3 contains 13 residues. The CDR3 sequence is CASSEYGEGEQYF. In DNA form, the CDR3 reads TGTGCCAGCAGTGAATATGGCGAAGGCGAGCAGTACTTC.

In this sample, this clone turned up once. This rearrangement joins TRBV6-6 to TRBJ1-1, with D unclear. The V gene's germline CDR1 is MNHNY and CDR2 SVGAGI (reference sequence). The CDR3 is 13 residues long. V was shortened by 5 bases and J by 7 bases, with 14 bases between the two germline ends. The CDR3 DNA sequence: TGTGCCAGCAGTGCCCGGCCTCAGAATGAAGCTTTCTTT. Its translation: CASSARPQNEAFF.

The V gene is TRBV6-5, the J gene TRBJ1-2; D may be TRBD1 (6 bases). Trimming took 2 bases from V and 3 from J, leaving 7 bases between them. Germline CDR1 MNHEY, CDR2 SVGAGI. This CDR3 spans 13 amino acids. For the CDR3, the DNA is TGTGCCAGCAGTTACGGGGGCTACTATGGCTACACCTTC. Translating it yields CASSYGGYYGYTF.

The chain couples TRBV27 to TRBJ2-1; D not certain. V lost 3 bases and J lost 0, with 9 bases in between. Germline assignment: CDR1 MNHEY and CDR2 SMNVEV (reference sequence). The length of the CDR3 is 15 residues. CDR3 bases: TGTGCCAGCAGTTTGGGGTCTTACTCCTACAATGAGCAGTTCTTC. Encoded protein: CASSLGSYSYNEQFF.

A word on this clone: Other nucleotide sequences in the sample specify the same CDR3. The CDR3 sequence: CASSPSGQNSPLHF. As DNA, the CDR3 is TGTGCCAGCTCACCGTCAGGGCAAAATTCACCCCTCCACTTT. The chain links TRBV18 to TRBJ1-6, with D possibly TRBD1 on 5 matching bases. This CDR3 contains 14 residues. With 3 bases removed from V and 7 bases from J, the gap between germline ends came to 10 bases. Germline assignment: CDR1 KGHSH and CDR2 LQKENI.

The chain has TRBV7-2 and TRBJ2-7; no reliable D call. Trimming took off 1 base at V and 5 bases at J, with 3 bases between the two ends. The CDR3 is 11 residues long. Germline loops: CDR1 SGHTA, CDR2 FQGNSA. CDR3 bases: TGTGCCAGCAGCTTAGTGGACGAGCAGTACTTC. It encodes CASSLVDEQYF.

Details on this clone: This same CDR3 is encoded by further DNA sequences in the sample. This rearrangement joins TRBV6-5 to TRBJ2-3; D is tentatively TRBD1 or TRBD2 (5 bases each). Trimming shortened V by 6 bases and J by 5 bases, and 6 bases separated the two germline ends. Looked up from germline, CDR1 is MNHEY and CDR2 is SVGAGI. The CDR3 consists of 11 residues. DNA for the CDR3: TGTGCCAGCAGGAGGGGAGATACGCAGTATTTT. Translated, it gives CASRRGDTQYF.

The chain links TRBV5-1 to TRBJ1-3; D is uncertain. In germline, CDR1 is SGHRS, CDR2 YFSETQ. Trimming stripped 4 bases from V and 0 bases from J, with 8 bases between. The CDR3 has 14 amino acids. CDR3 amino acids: CASSAESSGNTIYF. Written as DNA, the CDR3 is TGCGCCAGCAGCGCCGAAAGCTCTGGAAACACCATATATTTT. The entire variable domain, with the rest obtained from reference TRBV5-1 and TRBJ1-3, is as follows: KAGVTQTPRYLIKTRGQQVTLSCSPISGHRSVSWYQQTPGQGLQFLFEYFSETQRNKGNFPGRFSGRQFSNSRSEMNVSTLELGDSALYLCASSAESSGNTIYFGEGSWLTVV.

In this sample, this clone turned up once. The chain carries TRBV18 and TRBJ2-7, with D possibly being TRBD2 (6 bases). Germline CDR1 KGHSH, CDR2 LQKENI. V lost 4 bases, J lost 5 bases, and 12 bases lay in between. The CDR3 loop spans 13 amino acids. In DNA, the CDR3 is TGTGCCAGCTCACTAAGGGACTTGCACGAGCAGTACTTC. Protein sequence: CASSLRDLHEQYF.

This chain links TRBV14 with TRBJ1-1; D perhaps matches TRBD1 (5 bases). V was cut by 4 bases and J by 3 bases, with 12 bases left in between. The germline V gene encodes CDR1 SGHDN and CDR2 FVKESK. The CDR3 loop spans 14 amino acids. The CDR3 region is CASSPQAGHTEAFF. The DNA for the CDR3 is TGTGCCAGCAGCCCTCAGGCGGGGCACACTGAAGCTTTCTTT. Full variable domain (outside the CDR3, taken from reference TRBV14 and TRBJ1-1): EAGVTQFPSHSVIEKGQTVTLRCDPISGHDNLYWYRRVMGKEIKFLLHFVKESKQDESGMPNNRFLAERTGGTYSTLKVQPAELEDSGVYFCASSPQAGHTEAFFGQGTRLTVV.

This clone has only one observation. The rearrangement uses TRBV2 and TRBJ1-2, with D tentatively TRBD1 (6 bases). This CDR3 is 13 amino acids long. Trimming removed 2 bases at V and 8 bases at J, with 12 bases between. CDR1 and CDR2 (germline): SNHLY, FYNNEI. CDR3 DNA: TGTGCCAGCAGTGAAAGGGCAGGGGAGGGCTACACCTTC. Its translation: CASSERAGEGYTF.

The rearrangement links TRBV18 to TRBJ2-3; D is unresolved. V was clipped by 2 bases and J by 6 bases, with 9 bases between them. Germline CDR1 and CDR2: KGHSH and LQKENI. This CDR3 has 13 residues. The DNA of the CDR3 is TGTGCCAGCTCACCAAGTACGTCGGATACGCAGTATTTT. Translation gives CASSPSTSDTQYF.

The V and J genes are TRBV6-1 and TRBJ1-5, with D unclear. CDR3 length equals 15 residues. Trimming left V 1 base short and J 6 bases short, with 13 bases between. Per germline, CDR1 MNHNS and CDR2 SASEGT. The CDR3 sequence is CASSEGSGVGQPQHF. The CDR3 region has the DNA TGTGCCAGCAGTGAAGGGTCGGGCGTGGGTCAGCCCCAGCATTTT.

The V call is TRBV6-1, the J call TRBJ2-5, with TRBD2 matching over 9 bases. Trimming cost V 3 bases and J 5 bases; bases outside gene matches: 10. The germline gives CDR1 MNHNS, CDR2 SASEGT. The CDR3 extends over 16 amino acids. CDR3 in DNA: TGTGCCAGCAGTGACCAGGGACTAGCTGACAGGGAGACCCAGTACTTC. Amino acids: CASSDQGLADRETQYF.

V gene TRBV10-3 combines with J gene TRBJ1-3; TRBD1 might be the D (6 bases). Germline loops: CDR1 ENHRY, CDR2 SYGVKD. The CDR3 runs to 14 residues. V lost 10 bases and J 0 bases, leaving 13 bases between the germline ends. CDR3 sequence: CASLDSYSGNTIYF. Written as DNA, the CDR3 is TGTGCCAGCTTGGACAGCTACTCTGGAAACACCATATATTTT.

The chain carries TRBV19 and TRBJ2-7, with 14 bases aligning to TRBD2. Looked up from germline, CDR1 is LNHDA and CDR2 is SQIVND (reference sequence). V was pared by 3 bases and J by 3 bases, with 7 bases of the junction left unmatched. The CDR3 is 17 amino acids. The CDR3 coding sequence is TGTGCCAGTAGTATCTCCGGACTAGCGGGAGGTAGCTACGAGCAGTACTTC. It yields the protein CASSISGLAGGSYEQYF.